Detailed here is one TCR beta chain. This sample was taken from a study of response to subunit inactivated influenza vaccine. TCRdb reanalysed the RT-PCR reads using MiXCR and keeps one entry per CDR3 protein. The data hold roughly 630,000 distinct CDR3 sequences, with about 15% observed a single time. Trimming removed 2 bases at V and 4 bases at J, with 15 bases between. The CDR3 has 15 amino acids. Germline values: CDR1 LGHDT, CDR2 YNNKEL (reference sequence). Sequenced here: PBMCs from blood, sampled approximately 15 days before vaccination. The chain links TRBV3-1 to TRBJ2-7; D unresolved. This receptor was taken from a middle-aged man who received an inactivated influenza vaccine. The CDR3 DNA sequence: TGTGCCAGCAGCCAATTCCTTGTGGGAAGATACGAGCAGTACTTC. Residues: CASSQFLVGRYEQYF.